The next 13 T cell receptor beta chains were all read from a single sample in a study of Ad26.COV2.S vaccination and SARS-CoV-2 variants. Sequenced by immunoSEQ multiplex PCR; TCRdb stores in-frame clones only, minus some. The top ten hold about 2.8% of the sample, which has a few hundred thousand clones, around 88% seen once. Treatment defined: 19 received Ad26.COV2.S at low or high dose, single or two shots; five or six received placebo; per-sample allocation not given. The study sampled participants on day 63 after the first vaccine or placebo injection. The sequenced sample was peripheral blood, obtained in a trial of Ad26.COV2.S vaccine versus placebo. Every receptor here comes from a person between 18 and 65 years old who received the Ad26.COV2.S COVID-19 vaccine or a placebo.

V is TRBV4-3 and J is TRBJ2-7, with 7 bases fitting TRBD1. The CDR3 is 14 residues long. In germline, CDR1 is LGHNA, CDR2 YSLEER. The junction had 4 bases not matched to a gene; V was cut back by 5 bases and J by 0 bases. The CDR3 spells CASSWGQSSYEQYF. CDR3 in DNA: TGCGCCAGCAGCTGGGGACAGAGCTCCTACGAGCAGTACTTC.

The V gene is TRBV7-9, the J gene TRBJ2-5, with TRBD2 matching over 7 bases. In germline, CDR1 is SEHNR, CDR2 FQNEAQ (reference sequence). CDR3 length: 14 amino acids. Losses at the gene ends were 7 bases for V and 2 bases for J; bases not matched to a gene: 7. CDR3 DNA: TGTGCCAGCAACGAGGGAGGGATGCAAGAGACCCAGTACTTC. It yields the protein CASNEGGMQETQYF.

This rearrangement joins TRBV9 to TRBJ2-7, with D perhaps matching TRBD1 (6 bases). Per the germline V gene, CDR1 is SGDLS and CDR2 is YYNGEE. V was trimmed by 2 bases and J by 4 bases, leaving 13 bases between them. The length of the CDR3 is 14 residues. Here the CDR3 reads CASSVRKGQYEQYV. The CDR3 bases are TGTGCCAGCAGCGTCAGGAAAGGACAGTACGAGCAGTACGTC.

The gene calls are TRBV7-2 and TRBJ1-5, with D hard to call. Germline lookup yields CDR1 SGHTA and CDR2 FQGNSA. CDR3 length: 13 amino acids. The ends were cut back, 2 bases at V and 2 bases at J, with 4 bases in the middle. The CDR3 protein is CASSLTGNQPQHF. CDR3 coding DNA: TGTGCCAGCAGCTTAACAGGCAATCAGCCCCAGCATTTT. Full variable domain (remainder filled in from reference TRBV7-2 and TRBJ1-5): GAGVSQSPSNKVTEKGKDVELRCDPISGHTALYWYRQSLGQGLEFLIYFQGNSAPDKSGLPSDRFSAERTGGSVSTLTIQRTQQEDSAVYLCASSLTGNQPQHFGDGTRLSIL.

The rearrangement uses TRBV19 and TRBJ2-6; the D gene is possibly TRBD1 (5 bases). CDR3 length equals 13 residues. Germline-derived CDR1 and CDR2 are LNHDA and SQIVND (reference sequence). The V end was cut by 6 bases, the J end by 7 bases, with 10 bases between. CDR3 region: CASRDTAANVLTF. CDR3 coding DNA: TGTGCCAGTAGGGACACCGCCGCCAACGTCCTGACTTTC. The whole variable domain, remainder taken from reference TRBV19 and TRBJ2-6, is DGGITQSPKYLFRKEGQNVTLSCEQNLNHDAMYWYRQDPGQGLRLIYYSQIVNDFQKGDIAEGYSVSREKKESFPLTVTSAQKNPTAFYLCASRDTAANVLTFGAGSRLTVL.

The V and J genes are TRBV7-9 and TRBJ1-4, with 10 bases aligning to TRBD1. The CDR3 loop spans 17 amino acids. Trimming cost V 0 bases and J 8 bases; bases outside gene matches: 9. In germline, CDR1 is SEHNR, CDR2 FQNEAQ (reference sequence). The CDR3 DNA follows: TGTGCCAGCAGCTTAGCCGCCGGGACAGGGGTTTGGGAAAAACTGTTTTTT. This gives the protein CASSLAAGTGVWEKLFF.

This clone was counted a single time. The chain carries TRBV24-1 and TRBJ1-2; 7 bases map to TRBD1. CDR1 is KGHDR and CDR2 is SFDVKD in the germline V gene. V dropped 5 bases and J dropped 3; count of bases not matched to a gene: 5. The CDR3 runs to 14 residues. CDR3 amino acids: CATSAPGQYYGYTF. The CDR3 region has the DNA TGTGCCACCAGTGCTCCGGGACAGTACTATGGCTACACCTTC.

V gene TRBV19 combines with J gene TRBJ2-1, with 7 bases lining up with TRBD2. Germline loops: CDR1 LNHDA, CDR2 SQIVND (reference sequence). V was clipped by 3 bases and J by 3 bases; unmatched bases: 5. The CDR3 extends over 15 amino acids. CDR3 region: CASSIGLAVYNEQFF. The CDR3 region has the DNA TGTGCCAGTAGTATCGGTCTAGCGGTCTACAATGAGCAGTTCTTC.

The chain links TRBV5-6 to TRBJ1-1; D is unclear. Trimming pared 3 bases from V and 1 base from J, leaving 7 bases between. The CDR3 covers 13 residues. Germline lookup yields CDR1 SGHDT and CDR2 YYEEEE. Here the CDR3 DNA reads TGTGCCAGCAGCTCTCTAAGGAACACTGAAGCTTTCTTT. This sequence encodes CASSSLRNTEAFF.

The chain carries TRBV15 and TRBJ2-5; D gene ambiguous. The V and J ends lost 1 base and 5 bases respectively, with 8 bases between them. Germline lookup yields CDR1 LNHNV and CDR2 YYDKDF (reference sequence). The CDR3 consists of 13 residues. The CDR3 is CATSRAPSETQYF. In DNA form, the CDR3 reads TGTGCCACCAGCAGAGCCCCCTCGGAGACCCAGTACTTC.

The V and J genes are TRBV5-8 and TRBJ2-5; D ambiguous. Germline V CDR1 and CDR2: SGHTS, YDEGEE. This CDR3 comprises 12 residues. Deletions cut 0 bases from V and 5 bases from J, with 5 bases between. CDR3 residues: CASSLARETQYF. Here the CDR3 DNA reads TGTGCCAGCAGCTTGGCCCGGGAGACCCAGTACTTC.

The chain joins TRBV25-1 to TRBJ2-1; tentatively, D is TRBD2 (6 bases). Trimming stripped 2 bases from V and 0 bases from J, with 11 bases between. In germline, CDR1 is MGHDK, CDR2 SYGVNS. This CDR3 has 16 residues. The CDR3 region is CASSEISGRSYNEQFF. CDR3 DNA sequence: TGTGCCAGCAGTGAAATTAGCGGACGCTCCTACAATGAGCAGTTCTTC.

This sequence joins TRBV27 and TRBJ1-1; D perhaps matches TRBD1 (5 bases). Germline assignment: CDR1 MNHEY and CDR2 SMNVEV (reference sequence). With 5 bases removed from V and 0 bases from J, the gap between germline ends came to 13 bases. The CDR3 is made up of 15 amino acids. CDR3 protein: CASSTDSLMNTEAFF. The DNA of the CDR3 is TGTGCCAGCAGTACCGACAGCCTTATGAACACTGAAGCTTTCTTT.